The present TCR beta chain was sequenced within a study of cytomegalovirus exposure and HLA in healthy donors. Study-wide findings and caveats: Certain indistinguishable V segments, among them TRBV6-2 and TRBV6-3, were excluded. Several of the most significant clusters appeared, in a later analysis, to be linked to common viral pathogens. Association of a missense DCLRE1C variant with TCR beta V- and J-gene trimming was reported in a later analysis. Through in vitro validation, a few CMV-associated chains were shown to be specific for CMV antigens.

PCR was performed using 60 Vbeta and 13 Jbeta primers. Clones were sequenced by immunoSEQ multiplex PCR, and TCRdb holds only the in-frame ones, with some missing. Counted here are some 90,000 clones, about 70% occurring once; the ten biggest clones make up about 8%. Concerning this clone: What it binds is not known.

CDR1 is MNHEY and CDR2 is SVGAGI in the germline V gene. The V end lost 0 bases, the J end lost 7 bases, and 13 bases lay between the germline ends. The CDR3 is 15 amino acids. This clonotype originated in a man in his 60s in good health and CMV-seronegative. V usage is TRBV6-5 and J usage is TRBJ2-1; TRBD1 is a possible D gene (7 bases). The specimen was PBMCs. CDR3 bases: TGTGCCAGCAGTTACTCGGGCAGGGGGGAGAATGAGCAGTTCTTC. It codes for CASSYSGRGENEQFF.